What follows are 14 T cell receptor beta chains derived from one specimen sequenced in a study of cytomegalovirus exposure and HLA in healthy donors. A multiplex PCR was run with 60 Vbeta primers and 13 Jbeta primers. Libraries were prepared by immunoSEQ multiplex PCR; TCRdb keeps only in-frame clonotypes and omits some of them. The data show about 190,000 clones, with around three quarters seen just once and over 1.5% held by the top ten. The sequenced sample consisted of PBMCs. The receptors derive from a woman aged 18-35 years in good health and CMV-seronegative.

The DNA for the CDR3 is TGTGCCAGCAGTGATAGCGGGGGGTACAATGAGCAGTTCTTC. Residues: CASSDSGGYNEQFF. The chain has TRBV25-1 and TRBJ2-1, with 10 bases lining up with TRBD2. The germline CDR1 and CDR2 sequences are MGHDK and SYGVNS. This CDR3 has 14 amino acids. V was pared by 3 bases and J by 4 bases, with 0 bases of the junction left unmatched.

J is TRBJ1-5 and V is TRBV6-5, with TRBD1 as a possible D gene (6 bases). CDR1 and CDR2 from the germline V gene are MNHEY and SVGAGI. This CDR3 contains 14 residues. V dropped 7 bases and J dropped 9 bases, with 19 bases sitting between them. The CDR3 protein is CASKFNRAGGPQHF. The DNA of the CDR3 is TGTGCCAGCAAATTCAACAGGGCCGGAGGGCCCCAGCATTTT.

The J gene is TRBJ1-1, the V gene TRBV2; D is possibly TRBD1 (5 bases). This CDR3 spans 17 amino acids. Trimming pared 0 bases from V and 4 bases from J, leaving 18 bases between. In germline, CDR1 is SNHLY, CDR2 FYNNEI. The CDR3 region has the DNA TGTGCCAGCAGTGAAGCGTCTAAAGCATCAGGGATCACTGAAGCTTTCTTT. Translated: CASSEASKASGITEAFF.

The J gene is TRBJ2-1, the V gene TRBV7-3; a weak D match, TRBD1 (5 bases). Deletions cut 2 bases from V and 0 bases from J, with 11 bases between. Looked up from germline, CDR1 is SGHTA and CDR2 is FQGTGA. The CDR3 length is 16 residues. CDR3 residues: CASSLSDMSSYNEQFF. The CDR3 nucleotides read TGTGCCAGCAGCTTATCGGACATGAGCTCCTACAATGAGCAGTTCTTC.

This chain uses TRBV27 with TRBJ2-7; maybe TRBD2 (5 bases). V lost 2 bases, J lost 6 bases, and 8 bases lay in between. Germline loops: CDR1 MNHEY, CDR2 SMNVEV (reference sequence). CDR3 length: 12 amino acids. Here the CDR3 reads CASSLKGGEQYF. Here the CDR3 DNA reads TGTGCCAGCAGTTTAAAAGGAGGCGAGCAGTACTTC.

The chain has TRBV27 and TRBJ1-6; 7 nucleotides agree with TRBD1. V trimming: 6 bases; J trimming: 13 bases; junction bases outside the gene matches: 21. The germline V gene encodes CDR1 MNHEY and CDR2 SMNVEV (reference sequence). The CDR3 runs 17 residues. The CDR3 region is CASSPNTGAKGGWPLHF. Here the CDR3 DNA reads TGTGCCAGCAGCCCTAATACAGGGGCCAAAGGGGGCTGGCCCCTCCACTTT.

The rearrangement joins TRBV21-1 to TRBJ2-7; the table's D gene call, TRBD2, was not cross checked with the DNA. TRBV21-1 is marked as a pseudogene. CDR3 length: 17 amino acids. Written as DNA, the CDR3 is TGTGCCAGCAGCAGGGGGGGCAGGTTTAGTTTCTACGACGAGCAGTACTTC. Translated: CASSRGGRFSFYDEQYF.

V gene TRBV19 combines with J gene TRBJ2-5, with TRBD1 matching over 7 bases. Germline CDR1 LNHDA, CDR2 SQIVND (reference sequence). This CDR3 comprises 14 residues. The V gene end was trimmed by 4 bases and the J gene end by 1 base; junction bases not matched to a gene: 3. The DNA of the CDR3 is TGTGCCAGTAGTACAAGGACAGGCCAAGAGACCCAGTACTTC. Residues: CASSTRTGQETQYF.

The chain recombines TRBV7-2 with TRBJ2-7; D uncertain. The V end was cut by 5 bases, the J end by 0 bases, with 14 bases between. CDR1 is SGHTA and CDR2 is FQGNSA in the germline V gene. CDR3 length: 15 amino acids. This chain's CDR3 is CASSLLGSSSYEQYF. The CDR3 DNA reads TGTGCCAGCAGCCTCCTCGGGTCGAGCTCCTACGAGCAGTACTTC.

This clone came up a few times. V and J are TRBV7-8 and TRBJ2-7; tentative D call: TRBD1 (5 bases). Germline values: CDR1 SGHVS, CDR2 FQNEAQ. The length of the CDR3 is 15 residues. V lost 1 base and J 9 bases, leaving 19 bases between the germline ends. CDR3 sequence reads: CASSLGVRTSSGQYF. The CDR3 DNA sequence: TGTGCCAGCAGCTTAGGTGTTCGGACATCGTCTGGGCAGTACTTC.

V usage is TRBV9 and J usage is TRBJ2-4; the D is unclear. CDR3 size: 13 residues. The V end was cut by 3 bases, the J end by 4 bases, with 8 bases between. The germline V gene encodes CDR1 SGDLS and CDR2 YYNGEE. The CDR3 is CASSAAAKNIQYF. The CDR3 nucleotides read TGTGCCAGCAGCGCCGCGGCTAAAAACATTCAGTACTTC.

V is TRBV19 and J is TRBJ1-1, with D possibly being TRBD1 (5 bases). CDR1 LNHDA and CDR2 SQIVND come from the germline V gene (reference sequence). V was shortened by 5 bases and J by 10 bases, with 14 bases between the two germline ends. This CDR3 comprises 12 residues. CDR3 nucleotide sequence: TGTGCCAGTAGTTTGGAGGGGCAGAGAGCTTTCTTT. Translation gives CASSLEGQRAFF.

The genes are TRBV6-5 and TRBJ1-1; D is perhaps TRBD1 (6 bases). The germline CDR1 and CDR2 sequences are MNHEY and SVGAGI. This CDR3 comprises 14 residues. V was shortened by 6 bases and J by 0 bases, with 11 bases between the two germline ends. The CDR3 DNA reads TGTGCCAGCAGCCCCAGGGGAATGAACACTGAAGCTTTCTTT. It encodes CASSPRGMNTEAFF.

This clone has just a few counts. The chain carries TRBV5-1 and TRBJ2-7; D might be TRBD2 (6 bases). V gave up 4 bases and J gave up 6 bases, with 17 bases separating them. The germline gives CDR1 SGHRS, CDR2 YFSETQ. This CDR3 has 14 residues. Here the CDR3 DNA reads TGCGCCAGCAGCCCACTAGCTACTACGGTCGAGCAGTACTTC. This codes for CASSPLATTVEQYF. The full variable domain, with the rest looked up from reference TRBV5-1 and TRBJ2-7, is KAGVTQTPRYLIKTRGQQVTLSCSPISGHRSVSWYQQTPGQGLQFLFEYFSETQRNKGNFPGRFSGRQFSNSRSEMNVSTLELGDSALYLCASSPLATTVEQYFGPGTRLTVT.